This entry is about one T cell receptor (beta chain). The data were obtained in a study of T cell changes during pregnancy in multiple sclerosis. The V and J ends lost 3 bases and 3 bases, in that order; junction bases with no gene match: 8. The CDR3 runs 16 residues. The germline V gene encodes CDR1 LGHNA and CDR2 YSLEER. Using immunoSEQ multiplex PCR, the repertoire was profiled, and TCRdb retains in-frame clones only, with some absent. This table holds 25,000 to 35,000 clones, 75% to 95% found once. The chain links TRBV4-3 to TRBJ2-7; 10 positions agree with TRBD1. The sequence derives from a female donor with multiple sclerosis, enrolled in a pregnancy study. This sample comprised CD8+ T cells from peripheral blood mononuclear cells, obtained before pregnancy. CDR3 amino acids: CASSQTPGTGVYEQYF. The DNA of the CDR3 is TGCGCCAGCAGCCAGACTCCCGGGACAGGGGTCTACGAGCAGTACTTC.